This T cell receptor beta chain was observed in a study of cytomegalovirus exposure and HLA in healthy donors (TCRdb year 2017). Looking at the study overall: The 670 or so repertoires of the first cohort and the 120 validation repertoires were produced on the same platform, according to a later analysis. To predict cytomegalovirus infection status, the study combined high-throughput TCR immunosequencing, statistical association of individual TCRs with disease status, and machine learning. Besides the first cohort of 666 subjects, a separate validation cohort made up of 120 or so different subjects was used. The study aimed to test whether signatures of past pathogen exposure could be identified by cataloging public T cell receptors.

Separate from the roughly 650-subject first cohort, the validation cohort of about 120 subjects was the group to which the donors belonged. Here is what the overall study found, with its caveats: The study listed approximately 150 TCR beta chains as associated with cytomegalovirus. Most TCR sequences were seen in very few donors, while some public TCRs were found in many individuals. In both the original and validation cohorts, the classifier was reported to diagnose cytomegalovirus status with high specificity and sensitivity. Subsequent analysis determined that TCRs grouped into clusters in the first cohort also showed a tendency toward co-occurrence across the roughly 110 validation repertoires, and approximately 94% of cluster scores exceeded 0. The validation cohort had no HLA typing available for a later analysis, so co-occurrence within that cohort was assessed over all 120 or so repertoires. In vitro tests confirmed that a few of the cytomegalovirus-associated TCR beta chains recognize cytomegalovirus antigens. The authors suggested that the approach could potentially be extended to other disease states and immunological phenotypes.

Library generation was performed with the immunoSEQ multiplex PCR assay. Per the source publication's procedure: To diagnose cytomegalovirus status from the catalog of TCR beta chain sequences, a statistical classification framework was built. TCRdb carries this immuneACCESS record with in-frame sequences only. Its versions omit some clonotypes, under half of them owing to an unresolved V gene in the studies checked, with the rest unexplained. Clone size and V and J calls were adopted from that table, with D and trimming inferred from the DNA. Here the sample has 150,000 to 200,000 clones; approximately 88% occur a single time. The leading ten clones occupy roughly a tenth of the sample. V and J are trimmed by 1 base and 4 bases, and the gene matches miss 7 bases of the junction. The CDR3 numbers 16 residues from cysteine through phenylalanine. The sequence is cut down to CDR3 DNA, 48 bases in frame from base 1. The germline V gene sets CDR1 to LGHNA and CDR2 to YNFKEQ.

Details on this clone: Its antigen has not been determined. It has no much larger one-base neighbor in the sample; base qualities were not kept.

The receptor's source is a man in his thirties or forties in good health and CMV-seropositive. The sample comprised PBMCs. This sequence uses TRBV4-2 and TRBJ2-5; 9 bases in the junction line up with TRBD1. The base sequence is TGTGCCAGCAGCCAAGGATCCGGGACAGGGAGAGAGACCCAGTACTTC. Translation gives CASSQGSGTGRETQYF.